The 14 T cell receptor beta chains presented below share a single source sample, sequenced in a study of beta chain features in type 1 diabetes. TCRB transcripts that were expressed got sequenced, as all of the isolated RNA had been reverse transcribed. Measured with immunoSEQ multiplex PCR; TCRdb has only the in-frame clones, and not every one. This table holds 430,000 or so clones, 11% found once. The sequencing input was naive CD4+ T cells from blood. These receptors were collected from a woman under 30 in good health.

The rearrangement links TRBV7-2 to TRBJ2-7; D is perhaps TRBD2 (6 bases). The length of the CDR3 is 15 residues. Trimming took 0 bases from V and 1 from J, leaving 10 bases between them. The V gene's germline CDR1 is SGHTA and CDR2 FQGNSA. The CDR3: CASSLAAGSSYEQYF. CDR3 bases: TGTGCCAGCAGCTTAGCCGCGGGATCATCCTACGAGCAGTACTTC.

There are a few counts of this clone. The CDR3 nucleotides read TGCAGCGTTGAAGATCAACAGAGCGAGCAGTACTTC. It codes for CSVEDQQSEQYF. This chain joins TRBV29-1 and TRBJ2-7; no definite D call. The CDR3 runs to 12 residues. Per the germline V gene, CDR1 is SQVTM and CDR2 is ANQGSEA. V lost 0 bases and J 6 bases, leaving 9 bases between the germline ends.

This clone occurred a few times. The chain uses TRBV29-1 and TRBJ1-2; D might be TRBD1 (6 bases). This CDR3 is 13 amino acids long. The germline CDR1 and CDR2 sequences are SQVTM and ANQGSEA. Trimming removed 0 bases from V and 6 bases from J, with 11 bases in between. The CDR3 loop reads CSVEDPGTHGYTF. The CDR3 DNA reads as TGCAGCGTTGAAGACCCCGGGACACATGGCTACACCTTC.

The table lists this clone with a count of one. The DNA for the CDR3 is TGTGCCAGCAGCCGCGGACAGGGCAAACAAGAGACCCAGTACTTC. Translation: CASSRGQGKQETQYF. The rearrangement uses TRBV6-6 and TRBJ2-5; 8 bases align to TRBD1. The V segment lost 6 bases and the J segment 2 bases; nucleotides outside the gene matches: 8. Germline CDR1 is MNHNY and CDR2 is SVGAGI (reference sequence). The CDR3 is 15 residues long.

This sequence joins TRBV11-2 and TRBJ2-7; D not certain. The CDR3 covers 13 residues. V dropped 3 bases and J dropped 1 base, with 7 bases sitting between them. The germline CDR1 and CDR2 sequences are SGHAT and FQNNGV. CDR3 coding DNA: TGTGCCAGCAGCTTCGAGTCGTCCTACGAGCAGTACGTC. Its translation: CASSFESSYEQYV.

This clone was detected a few times. V gene TRBV29-1 combines with J gene TRBJ2-1; 11 nucleotides align to TRBD1. V lost 2 bases to trimming and J lost 2 bases; unmatched junction nucleotides: 2. CDR1 and CDR2 from the germline V gene are SQVTM and ANQGSEA. The CDR3 is 15 residues long. The CDR3 spells CSVEPGQGAYNEQFF. The CDR3 coding sequence is TGCAGCGTTGAACCGGGACAGGGGGCCTACAATGAGCAGTTCTTC.

The table lists this clone with a few counts. The chain recombines TRBV5-1 with TRBJ2-5; a weak D match, TRBD2 (5 bases). CDR1 is SGHRS, CDR2 YFSETQ, per germline. V lost 5 bases and J lost 2, with 13 bases in between. The CDR3 has 14 amino acids. The CDR3 loop is CASRDYLLQETQYF. As DNA, the CDR3 is TGCGCCAGCAGAGACTACCTGTTACAAGAGACCCAGTACTTC.

The chain links TRBV14 to TRBJ2-1; 10 bases are shared with TRBD2. Germline CDR1 is SGHDN and CDR2 is FVKESK. The CDR3 has 16 amino acids. Germline trimming cut 4 bases from V and 15 bases from J; bases unmatched to any gene: 18. The CDR3: CASSPDRASGSAVGFF. The CDR3 nucleotides read TGTGCCAGCAGCCCCGACCGGGCTAGCGGGAGCGCCGTGGGGTTCTTC.

The CDR3 loop is CASSASGTFQFF. The CDR3 coding sequence is TGTGCCAGCAGTGCTAGCGGGACTTTCCAGTTCTTC. This chain uses TRBV6-6 with TRBJ2-1, with TRBD2 identical over 9 bases. The CDR3 is made up of 12 amino acids. The junction had 6 bases not matched to a gene; V was cut back by 5 bases and J by 13 bases. Germline values: CDR1 MNHNY, CDR2 SVGAGI (reference sequence).

The chain is built from TRBV2 and TRBJ2-7, with a tentative D call TRBD2 (5 bases). There are 14 residues in the CDR3. Germline CDR1 and CDR2: SNHLY and FYNNEI. Trimming stripped 4 bases from V and 3 bases from J, with 13 bases between. The CDR3 DNA reads as TGTGCCAGCAGTGGGCTGGAGGCTGACTACGAGCAGTACTTC. Translation: CASSGLEADYEQYF.

J is TRBJ1-5 and V is TRBV7-6; D ambiguous. This CDR3 spans 12 amino acids. Germline V gene sequence: CDR1 SGHVS, CDR2 FNYEAQ. V gave up 2 bases and J gave up 9 bases, with 8 bases separating them. CDR3 nucleotides: TGTGCCAGCAGCTTAACCACCGGGCCCCAGCATTTT. It encodes CASSLTTGPQHF.

The chain uses TRBV4-1 and TRBJ2-5; 7 positions match TRBD1. Germline CDR1 is MGHRA and CDR2 is YSYEKL. CDR3 length: 13 amino acids. The trim removed 5 bases at V and 5 bases at J, leaving 5 bases unmatched. In DNA form, the CDR3 reads TGCGCCAGCAGCAAGACAGGGTGGGAGACCCAGTACTTC. Protein sequence: CASSKTGWETQYF.

The rearrangement uses TRBV7-3 and TRBJ2-3, with D uncertain. V gave up 3 bases and J gave up 0 bases, with 7 bases separating them. The CDR3 contains 14 residues. Germline V gene sequence: CDR1 SGHTA, CDR2 FQGTGA. CDR3 nucleotide sequence: TGTGCCAGCAGCTTCACGGCGAGCACAGATACGCAGTATTTT. Protein sequence: CASSFTASTDTQYF. Full variable domain (outside the CDR3, taken from reference TRBV7-3 and TRBJ2-3): GAGVSQTPSNKVTEKGKYVELRCDPISGHTALYWYRQSLGQGPEFLIYFQGTGAADDSGLPNDRFFAVRPEGSVSTLKIQRTERGDSAVYLCASSFTASTDTQYFGPGTRLTVL.

This clone showed up just a few times. V usage is TRBV5-8 and J usage is TRBJ2-7; D is unclear. Trimming stripped 1 base from V and 4 bases from J, with 3 bases between. This CDR3 region has 11 residues. The germline CDR1 and CDR2 sequences are SGHTS and YDEGEE. As DNA, the CDR3 is TGTGCCAGCAGCTTGAGGTACGAGCAGTACTTC. This codes for CASSLRYEQYF.